This TCR beta chain was retrieved from a study of shared clonotypes between healthy human individuals. Study observations and caveats: Naive subsets typically showed greater estimated richness than memory subsets.

The assay used deep level. The protocol was immunoSEQ multiplex PCR, while the TCRdb copy is restricted to in-frame clones and leaves out a portion. Here the sample spans a few million clones, 90% to 96% being singletons. This clone was counted once. Its antigen is not identified. V was clipped by 7 bases and J by 5 bases, with 13 bases between them. Per germline, CDR1 SGHRS and CDR2 YFSETQ. CDR3 size: 13 residues. Naive CD4+ cells were CD45RA-selected; the remaining cells were memory. The sequence came from a man aged 18 to 29 in good health. The J gene is TRBJ2-1, the V gene TRBV5-1, with D perhaps matching TRBD1 (5 bases). Sequencing input: naive CD4+ T cells sorted from blood. Documented subset: CD45RA+ positively selected. CDR3 amino acids: CASRPGSHNEQFF. The CDR3 bases are TGCGCCAGCCGACCAGGGTCGCACAATGAGCAGTTCTTC.